This T cell receptor beta chain was identified during a study of metastatic and nonmetastatic thyroid tumors. All patients were untreated before thyroid surgery. Via MiXCR, TCRdb re-called the PCR reads. The table has some 20,000 clones, around 33% seen once. The sequence came from a female donor with papillary thyroid cancer or a benign thyroid nodule (not recorded which). Some clones in this sample may be carry-over from other donors' samples. Sequencing was carried out using tumor tissue.

The chain's CDR3 is CASSARPGGTYQPQHF. CDR3 bases: TGTGCCAGCAGTGCACGACCAGGGGGCACATATCAGCCCCAGCATTTT. V gene TRBV12-3 or TRBV12-4 combines with J gene TRBJ1-5; TRBD1 agrees at 8 bases. The CDR3 runs 16 residues. The junction had 11 bases not matched to a gene; V was cut back by 5 bases and J by 5 bases.